These 25 T cell receptor beta chains were sequenced from one sample in a study of blood T cell repertoires in COVID-19. Method: immunoSEQ multiplex PCR; TCRdb's copy keeps in-frame clones and lacks some. The sample lists some 130,000 clones, 75% to 90% occurring once. Source material: peripheral blood. Receptor source: a man aged 70 or older with acute or convalescent COVID-19.

The chain recombines TRBV3-1 (or the pseudogene TRBV3-2) with TRBJ2-1; 10 nucleotides align to TRBD2. Trimming at V came to 4 bases and at J to 3 bases, leaving 3 bases not matched to a gene. The CDR3 runs to 15 residues. Germline V CDR1 and CDR2: LGHDT, YNNKEL (reference sequence). CDR3 amino acids: CASSRQRGGYNEQFF. For the CDR3, the DNA is TGTGCCAGCAGCCGCCAGCGGGGGGGCTACAATGAGCAGTTCTTC.

The V gene is TRBV13, the J gene TRBJ2-1, with TRBD2 identical over 11 bases. Germline lookup yields CDR1 PRHDT and CDR2 FYEKMQ (reference sequence). Trimming took 2 bases from V and 6 from J; bases not matched to a gene: 3. CDR3 length: 15 residues. The CDR3 coding sequence is TGTGCCAGCAGCTTACTAGCGGGGGGTTCCAATGAGCAGTTCTTC. Amino acids: CASSLLAGGSNEQFF.

V and J are TRBV19 and TRBJ2-1; 13 bases are shared with TRBD2. This CDR3 has 17 residues. The V segment lost 5 bases and the J segment 9 bases; nucleotides outside the gene matches: 13. Germline CDR1 and CDR2: LNHDA and SQIVND (reference sequence). The CDR3 sequence is CASSGRTSGGSSVEQFF. The CDR3 coding sequence is TGTGCCAGTAGTGGACGGACTAGCGGGGGATCCTCGGTTGAGCAGTTCTTC.

The sample holds one count of this clone. The chain has TRBV19 and TRBJ1-5; TRBD1 might be the D (5 bases). The CDR3 sequence is 13 residues long. The V end lost 5 bases, the J end lost 5 bases, and 10 bases lay between the germline ends. The germline gives CDR1 LNHDA, CDR2 SQIVND (reference sequence). The CDR3 spells CASSWGGDQPQHF. CDR3 DNA: TGTGCCAGTAGTTGGGGCGGGGATCAGCCCCAGCATTTT.

The chain is built from TRBV19 and TRBJ2-2, with 12 bases aligning to TRBD1. V shed 5 bases and J 4 bases; nucleotides not matched to a gene: 8. Germline CDR1 is LNHDA and CDR2 is SQIVND (reference sequence). The CDR3 covers 17 residues. CDR3 protein: CASSSRDRGQGTGELFF. The CDR3 coding sequence is TGTGCCAGTAGTTCCCGGGACAGGGGGCAGGGCACCGGGGAGCTGTTTTTT.

The rearrangement joins TRBV19 to TRBJ1-6; no firm D call. V was shortened by 5 bases and J by 12 bases, with 20 bases between the two germline ends. Germline assignment: CDR1 LNHDA and CDR2 SQIVND (reference sequence). The CDR3 has 15 residues. The chain's CDR3 is CASSFRAGATEPLHF. CDR3 sequence (DNA): TGTGCCAGTAGTTTTCGAGCGGGAGCCACGGAACCCCTCCACTTT.

J is TRBJ1-3 and V is TRBV4-1; 7 bases are shared with TRBD1. V shed 0 bases and J 2 bases; nucleotides not matched to a gene: 1. Germline V gene lookup returns CDR1 MGHRA and CDR2 YSYEKL. This CDR3 has 15 residues. This CDR3 is CASSQEGTAGNTIYF. The CDR3 nucleotides read TGCGCCAGCAGCCAAGAAGGGACAGCTGGAAACACCATATATTTT.

The V call is TRBV15, the J call TRBJ2-1; 14 bases are a match to TRBD2. The CDR3 consists of 17 residues. Per the germline V gene, CDR1 is LNHNV and CDR2 is YYDKDF (reference sequence). J gave up 7 bases and V 5 bases, and 10 bases lay outside the gene matches. The CDR3 reads CATSGTRLAGGKNEQFF. CDR3 nucleotide sequence: TGTGCCACCAGCGGTACACGACTAGCGGGGGGGAAAAATGAGCAGTTCTTC. Supplemented by reference TRBV15 and TRBJ2-1, the full variable domain reads DAMVIQNPRYQVTQFGKPVTLSCSQTLNHNVMYWYQQKSSQAPKLLFHYYDKDFNNEADTPDNFQSRRPNTSFCFLDIRSPGLGDTAMYLCATSGTRLAGGKNEQFFGPGTRLTVL.

V and J are TRBV27 and TRBJ2-3, with D uncertain. Per the germline V gene, CDR1 is MNHEY and CDR2 is SMNVEV (reference sequence). V was cut by 5 bases and J by 0 bases, with 3 bases left in between. This CDR3 has 12 residues. The CDR3 reads CASSPSTDTQYF. CDR3 nucleotides: TGTGCCAGCAGTCCTAGCACAGATACGCAGTATTTT.

This clone is a singleton in its sample. This sequence joins TRBV7-2 and TRBJ2-1, with D possibly matching TRBD2 (7 bases). Germline assignment: CDR1 SGHTA and CDR2 FQGNSA. Trimming shortened V by 0 bases and J by 4 bases, and 10 bases separated the two germline ends. This CDR3 region has 15 residues. CDR3 region: CASSLAAGAYNEQFF. The CDR3 nucleotides read TGTGCCAGCAGCTTAGCTGCGGGGGCGTACAATGAGCAGTTCTTC.

The chain joins TRBV2 to TRBJ2-1; no definite D call. CDR1 and CDR2 (germline): SNHLY, FYNNEI. Trimming took 1 base from V and 10 from J, leaving 5 bases between them. The CDR3 extends over 11 amino acids. The CDR3 coding sequence is TGTGCCAGCAGTGAAGGAGCGGAGCAGTTCTTC. Its translation is CASSEGAEQFF.

V gene TRBV6-2 or TRBV6-3 combines with J gene TRBJ2-3; TRBD2 matches 11 bases. The CDR3 contains 19 residues. V lost 2 bases and J lost 1; bases outside the gene matches: 11. Looked up from germline, CDR1 is MNHEY and CDR2 is SVGEGT. The CDR3 DNA follows: TGTGCCAGCAGTTACCCCCGGGGCGGACTAGCGGGCGGCACAGATACGCAGTATTTT. Protein sequence: CASSYPRGGLAGGTDTQYF.

The rearrangement joins TRBV3-1 (or the pseudogene TRBV3-2) to TRBJ2-7; weak D call: TRBD2 (6 bases). The length of the CDR3 is 13 residues. Trimming cost V 3 bases and J 8 bases, with 14 bases left between them. Germline CDR1 LGHDT, CDR2 YNNKEL (reference sequence). CDR3 coding DNA: TGTGCCAGCAGCCAGGGGGGTAAGCTGCAGCAGTACTTC. Translating it yields CASSQGGKLQQYF.

Here the CDR3 DNA reads TGCGCCAGCAGCTTGGCCCCTCGGACAGGGGGAGAGGAGCTGTTTTTT. Protein sequence: CASSLAPRTGGEELFF. The V gene is TRBV5-1, the J gene TRBJ2-2, with TRBD1 matching 10 bases. CDR3 length: 16 residues. The germline V gene has CDR1 SGHRS and CDR2 YFSETQ. Unmatched junction bases numbered 9, after V lost 0 bases and J lost 10 bases.

The chain links TRBV29-1 to TRBJ1-1; no definite D call. Trimming left V 8 bases short and J 6 bases short, with 13 bases between. Per germline, CDR1 SQVTM and CDR2 ANQGSEA. The CDR3 is made up of 11 amino acids. CDR3 in amino acids: CSNGLGSEAFF. The CDR3 coding sequence is TGCAGCAACGGTCTCGGGTCTGAAGCTTTCTTT.

As to this clone: Its ends do not fully match the called genes, so a read error is possible. The chain combines TRBV7-7 with TRBJ2-5, with TRBD2 identical over 12 bases. The CDR3 contains 16 residues. Germline V CDR1 and CDR2: SSHAT, FNYEAQ (reference sequence). This chain's CDR3 is CASSPRLAGAGETQYF. The DNA of the CDR3 is TGTGCTAGCAGCCCCCGACTAGCGGGGGCCGGGGAGACCCAGTACTTC.

This chain joins TRBV5-1 and TRBJ2-5; TRBD2 agrees at 13 bases. This CDR3 is 17 amino acids long. Germline V gene sequence: CDR1 SGHRS, CDR2 YFSETQ. V lost 2 bases to trimming and J lost 2 bases; unmatched junction nucleotides: 6. CDR3 in DNA: TGCGCCAGCAGCTTAGGACAGGGACTAGCGGGGCAAGAGACCCAGTACTTC. Its protein product is CASSLGQGLAGQETQYF. The full variable domain, completed using reference TRBV5-1 and TRBJ2-5, is KAGVTQTPRYLIKTRGQQVTLSCSPISGHRSVSWYQQTPGQGLQFLFEYFSETQRNKGNFPGRFSGRQFSNSRSEMNVSTLELGDSALYLCASSLGQGLAGQETQYFGPGTRLLVL.

This chain uses TRBV6-5 with TRBJ2-1; perhaps TRBD1 as D (5 bases). V shed 8 bases and J shed 6 bases, with 17 bases lying between them. CDR3 length equals 14 residues. CDR1 is MNHEY and CDR2 is SVGAGI in the germline V gene. The CDR3 DNA reads as TGTGCCAGCTCCTGGGGCCCAGGTCCCAATGAGCAGTTCTTC. It encodes CASSWGPGPNEQFF.

This chain uses TRBV28 with TRBJ2-3, with D perhaps matching TRBD2 (6 bases). The V and J ends lost 8 bases and 1 base respectively, with 10 bases between them. Germline CDR1 is MDHEN and CDR2 is SYDVKM. This CDR3 has 13 residues. The CDR3 loop reads CASQGGGTDTQYF. The CDR3, as DNA: TGTGCCAGCCAAGGCGGGGGCACAGATACGCAGTATTTT.

This chain connects TRBV11-2 to TRBJ2-5; tentative D call: TRBD1 (6 bases). The V gene's germline CDR1 is SGHAT and CDR2 FQNNGV. The V gene lost 4 bases and the J gene lost 5 bases, with 26 bases spanning the gap. This CDR3 contains 18 residues. For the CDR3, the DNA is TGTGCCAGCAGCTGGGGGCAGGGGACGGAGTTTCATGTGGAGACCCAGTACTTC. Translation: CASSWGQGTEFHVETQYF.

This chain joins TRBV5-4 and TRBJ1-3; the D gene is possibly TRBD1 (6 bases). Germline V CDR1 and CDR2: SGHNT, YYREEE (reference sequence). The CDR3 sequence is 17 residues long. The V and J ends lost 3 bases and 0 bases respectively, with 16 bases between them. CDR3 sequence: CASSSGNGQNSGNTIYF. CDR3 sequence (DNA): TGTGCCAGCAGCTCCGGAAACGGACAGAACTCTGGAAACACCATATATTTT.

The chain has TRBV3-1 (or the pseudogene TRBV3-2) and TRBJ1-2; 8 nucleotides line up with TRBD1. The CDR3 sequence is 12 residues long. The ends lost 6 bases at V and 8 bases at J; junction bases unmatched: 5. Germline CDR1 LGHDT, CDR2 YNNKEL (reference sequence). In DNA, the CDR3 is TGTGCCAGCAGAGGGACAGGTGGAGGCTACACCTTC. It is translated as CASRGTGGGYTF.

The rearrangement joins TRBV11-2 to TRBJ2-4, with D uncertain. Germline CDR1 SGHAT, CDR2 FQNNGV. The CDR3 totals 16 residues. V was pared by 1 base and J by 3 bases, with 13 bases between. This CDR3 is CASSLVGDKGKNIQYF. In nucleotides, the CDR3 is TGTGCCAGCAGCTTAGTAGGAGATAAAGGCAAAAACATTCAGTACTTC.

The chain links TRBV24-1 to TRBJ2-2, with 8 positions matching TRBD2. From germline, CDR1 is KGHDR and CDR2 SFDVKD. The ends lost 3 bases at V and 3 bases at J; junction bases unmatched: 14. This CDR3 has 19 amino acids. The CDR3 DNA reads TGTGCCACCAGTGATCCACCTACGGGGCGGGGGGCCTACACCGGGGAGCTGTTTTTT. Its protein is CATSDPPTGRGAYTGELFF.

V usage is TRBV19 and J usage is TRBJ1-1; D is ambiguous. The germline CDR1 and CDR2 sequences are LNHDA and SQIVND (reference sequence). The CDR3 sequence is 15 residues long. Trimming took off 3 bases at V and 4 bases at J, with 15 bases between the two ends. This CDR3 reads CASSMFLVTGTEAFF. The CDR3, as DNA: TGTGCCAGTAGTATGTTTTTAGTGACGGGCACTGAAGCTTTCTTT. Full variable domain (remainder filled in from reference TRBV19 and TRBJ1-1): DGGITQSPKYLFRKEGQNVTLSCEQNLNHDAMYWYRQDPGQGLRLIYYSQIVNDFQKGDIAEGYSVSREKKESFPLTVTSAQKNPTAFYLCASSMFLVTGTEAFFGQGTRLTVV.